Listed below are T cell receptor beta chains from one sample, sequenced in a study of T cells of healthy individuals. MiXCR was run by TCRdb on the 5' RACE reads, yielding one entry per CDR3 protein. The data show 53,000 or so distinct CDR3 sequences, with about 14% seen just once and about 16% held by the top ten. The receptors derive from a human donor in good health. Each CDR3 is given with its conserved first and last residue. A D gene is named only where the DNA matches it firmly. Clone sizes are given selectively: once, few, many, or a class where the clone is expanded.

many | TRBD1 | TRBJ2-7 | TRBV5-5 | CASSLEGTGSYEQYF | TGTGCCAGCAGCTTGGAGGGGACAGGGTCCTACGAGCAGTACTTC
many | - | TRBJ2-2 | TRBV11-1 | CASSQGSLSTGELFF | TGTGCCAGCAGCCAAGGGTCGTTGAGCACCGGGGAGCTGTTTTTT
many | - | TRBJ1-2 | TRBV5-1 | CASSLNGDYTF | TGCGCCAGCAGCTTGAATGGGGACTACACCTTC
many | - | TRBJ1-2 | TRBV29-1 | CSGGDESYGYTF | TGCAGCGGGGGGGACGAGAGCTATGGCTACACCTTC
many | TRBD1 | TRBJ2-1 | TRBV4-1 | CASSHIIRDRGHEQFF | TGCGCCAGCAGCCATATTATCCGGGACAGGGGGCATGAGCAGTTCTTC
- | TRBD2 | TRBJ2-1 | TRBV30 | CACRTSGSSHEQFF | TGTGCCTGCCGGACTAGCGGGAGTAGCCATGAGCAGTTCTTC
- | TRBD2 | TRBJ2-1 | TRBV2 | CASDNGGFTNEQFF | TGTGCCAGCGATAACGGGGGGTTTACAAATGAGCAGTTCTTC
- | - | TRBJ1-1 | TRBV9 | CASSVVGRAAFF | TGTGCCAGCAGCGTAGTTGGACGGGCGGCTTTCTTT
few | TRBD1 | TRBJ1-4 | TRBV7-2 | CASSSRQGAREKLFF | TGTGCCAGCAGCTCCCGACAGGGGGCACGGGAAAAACTGTTTTTT
few | - | TRBJ1-4 | TRBV20-1 | CGGQSGNEKLFF | TGCGGGGGCCAATCCGGGAATGAAAAACTGTTTTTT
- | TRBD2 | TRBJ2-3 | TRBV4-3 | CASSQDRPSGASTDTQYF | TGCGCCAGCAGCCAAGATCGACCTAGCGGGGCTAGCACAGATACGCAGTATTTT
few | TRBD1 | TRBJ1-2 | TRBV5-1 | CASSLAGTGGDYGYTF | TGCGCCAGCAGCTTGGCGGGGACAGGGGGCGACTATGGCTACACCTTC
many | - | TRBJ2-5 | TRBV7-6 | CASSLGFNQETQYF | TGTGCCAGCAGCTTAGGCTTCAATCAAGAGACCCAGTACTTC
few | TRBD2 | TRBJ2-1 | TRBV6-6 | CASSYGGRQYNEQFF | TGTGCCAGCAGTTACGGCGGGAGGCAATACAATGAGCAGTTCTTC
few | - | TRBJ2-3 | TRBV7-8 | CASSDRRITQYF | TGTGCCAGCAGCGACCGACGGATTACGCAGTATTTT
many | TRBD1 | TRBJ1-2 | TRBV4-1 | CASSQVSRRTGASGYTF | TGCGCCAGCAGCCAAGTTAGTCGTAGGACAGGGGCGAGTGGCTACACCTTC
- | - | TRBJ2-7 | TRBV20-1 | CSASSGGGFYEQYF | TGCAGTGCAAGCAGCGGAGGGGGTTTCTACGAGCAGTACTTC
few | - | TRBJ2-2 | TRBV2 | CASRRSTGELFF | TGTGCCAGCAGGAGGTCCACCGGGGAGCTGTTTTTT
many | - | TRBJ2-5 | TRBV20-1 | CSARGLLSGAGQETQYF | TGCAGTGCTAGAGGTTTGCTTAGCGGCGCGGGGCAAGAGACCCAGTACTTC
few | - | TRBJ2-1 | TRBV2 | CASSGGFNEQFF | TGTGCCAGCAGCGGGGGCTTCAATGAGCAGTTCTTC
many | TRBD1 | TRBJ2-7 | TRBV3-1 | CASSQGQGYEQYF | TGTGCCAGCAGCCAGGGACAGGGCTACGAGCAGTACTTC
- | TRBD1 | TRBJ1-1 | TRBV10-1 | CASSVDRATEAFF | TGCGCCAGCAGCGTTGACAGGGCCACTGAAGCTTTCTTT
- | TRBD1 | TRBJ1-4 | TRBV18 | CASSTRQGNDEKLFF | TGTGCCAGCTCAACCCGACAGGGGAACGATGAAAAACTGTTTTTT
- | - | TRBJ1-4 | TRBV29-1 | CSAETRQRRLFF | TGCAGCGCAGAAACCCGACAGAGGCGACTGTTTTTT
- | - | TRBJ2-3 | TRBV7-2 | CASSWGEEAQYF | TGTGCCAGCAGCTGGGGGGAGGAAGCGCAGTATTTT
- | TRBD2 | TRBJ2-7 | TRBV5-1 | CASSSPSSGVRTYEQYF | TGCGCCAGCAGCTCACCATCTAGCGGGGTCCGGACCTACGAGCAGTACTTC
few | - | TRBJ1-2 | TRBV24-1 | CATSYGTDYGYTF | TGTGCCACATCCTACGGTACAGACTATGGCTACACCTTC
few | - | TRBJ1-3 | TRBV28 | CASSEDTIYF | TGTGCCAGCAGTGAGGACACCATATATTTT
many | TRBD1 | TRBJ1-1 | TRBV6-1 | CASSGQGYTEAFF | TGTGCCAGCAGTGGACAGGGGTACACTGAAGCTTTCTTT
many | TRBD1 | TRBJ1-5 | TRBV6-6 | CASSSGGGGNQPQHF | TGTGCCAGCAGTTCGGGAGGGGGCGGCAATCAGCCCCAGCATTTT
many | - | TRBJ2-7 | TRBV3-1 | CASSQVRSTEQYF | TGTGCCAGCAGCCAAGTCCGGTCGACCGAGCAGTACTTC
few | - | TRBJ2-2 | TRBV24-1 | CATRDGKTGELFF | TGTGCCACCAGGGACGGTAAAACCGGGGAGCTGTTTTTT
many | TRBD1 | TRBJ1-1 | TRBV12-3/TRBV12-4 | CASRPQGTNTEAFF | TGTGCCAGCAGGCCACAGGGGACGAACACTGAAGCTTTCTTT
few | - | TRBJ1-5 | TRBV7-6 | CASSLSDRLSNQPQHF | TGTGCCAGCAGCTTATCGGACAGACTTAGCAATCAGCCCCAGCATTTT
- | - | TRBJ2-7 | TRBV6-6 | CASSRSYEQYF | TGTGCCAGCAGTCGCTCCTACGAGCAGTACTTC
- | - | TRBJ1-1 | TRBV7-2 | CASSLGSPNTEAFF | TGTGCCAGCAGCTTAGGCTCGCCGAACACTGAAGCTTTCTTT
few | - | TRBJ2-1 | TRBV11-2 | CASSRVAGSYNEQFF | TGTGCCAGCAGCCGCGTCGCTGGGAGCTACAATGAGCAGTTCTTC
many | - | TRBJ1-4 | TRBV6-5 | CASSPTHATNEKLFF | TGTGCCAGCAGTCCGACTCATGCAACTAATGAAAAACTGTTTTTT
many | TRBD1 | TRBJ1-4 | TRBV30 | CAWSKGQIEKLFF | TGTGCCTGGAGTAAGGGACAGATCGAAAAACTGTTTTTT
- | - | TRBJ1-2 | TRBV3-1 | CASSPLGGLGNGAGYTF | TGTGCCAGCAGCCCCCTGGGCGGACTCGGTAATGGGGCTGGCTACACCTTC
many | - | TRBJ2-1 | TRBV5-6 | CASSLTTSEQFF | TGTGCCAGCAGCCTGACCACCAGTGAGCAGTTCTTC
many | - | TRBJ2-7 | TRBV6-4 | CASKGGNEQYF | TGTGCCAGCAAGGGGGGAAACGAGCAGTACTTC
- | TRBD1 | TRBJ1-1 | TRBV6-5 | CASTGLRQGGTEAFF | TGTGCCAGCACCGGTTTAAGACAGGGTGGAACTGAAGCTTTCTTT
- | TRBD1 | TRBJ2-5 | TRBV5-1 | CASSVRTGGALETQYF | TGCGCCAGCAGCGTACGGACAGGGGGCGCCTTAGAGACCCAGTACTTC
many | TRBD1 | TRBJ1-2 | TRBV2 | CASRRDRRANYGYTF | TGTGCCTCCCGCAGGGACAGGCGTGCTAACTATGGCTACACCTTC
- | - | TRBJ1-2 | TRBV19 | CASSSRPEVYGYTF | TGTGCCAGTAGTAGTCGTCCGGAGGTCTATGGCTACACCTTC
few | TRBD1 | TRBJ1-5 | TRBV5-1 | CASSLQGNQPQHF | TGCGCCAGCAGCTTACAGGGGAATCAGCCCCAGCATTTT
few | - | TRBJ1-2 | TRBV6-1 | CASSEIRDYGYTF | TGTGCCAGCAGTGAAATAAGGGATTATGGCTACACCTTC
- | - | TRBJ2-3 | TRBV10-1 | CASSRGSGGVTDTQYF | TGCGCCAGCAGTCGCGGTTCTGGAGGAGTCACAGATACGCAGTATTTT
many | - | TRBJ2-5 | TRBV3-1 | CASSPTEGETQYF | TGTGCCAGCAGCCCCACCGAAGGAGAGACCCAGTACTTC
many | - | TRBJ2-1 | TRBV6-5 | CASSLQGPFGMGNEQFF | TGTGCCAGCAGTTTACAGGGTCCATTCGGGATGGGGAATGAGCAGTTCTTC
- | TRBD1 | TRBJ1-3 | TRBV18 | CASSPSGQGAGNTIYF | TGTGCCAGCTCACCCTCGGGACAGGGGGCTGGAAACACCATATATTTT
few | - | TRBJ1-5 | TRBV7-2 | CASSLRQGGQPQHF | TGTGCCAGCAGCTTACGTCAGGGAGGTCAGCCCCAGCATTTT
- | TRBD2 | TRBJ2-2 | TRBV19 | CASRNGLAGGTGELFF | TGTGCCAGTCGAAACGGACTAGCGGGGGGAACCGGGGAGCTGTTTTTT
few | - | TRBJ2-7 | TRBV13 | CASSRASPPYEQYF | TGTGCCAGCAGCCGGGCTAGTCCCCCCTACGAGCAGTACTTC
few | - | TRBJ2-7 | TRBV28 | CASSFAGQPYEQYF | TGTGCCAGCAGTTTCGCAGGACAGCCCTACGAGCAGTACTTC
- | - | TRBJ2-1 | TRBV29-1 | CSVGGFGTPAYNEQFF | TGCAGCGTTGGGGGATTCGGGACGCCAGCCTACAATGAGCAGTTCTTC